Sequencing of this T cell receptor (beta chain) was carried out in a study of blood T cell repertoires in COVID-19. Germline lookup yields CDR1 GTSNPN and CDR2 SVGIG (reference sequence). The CDR3 has 12 residues. V gave up 3 bases and J gave up 7 bases, with 12 bases separating them. Sequencing was performed with immunoSEQ multiplex PCR; in TCRdb, only in-frame clones are kept and a portion is missing. The sample lists 150,000 to 200,000 clones; around 80% were seen once. This sequence originates from a woman in her forties or fifties who had recovered from COVID-19. The sequencing input was PBMCs or T cells enriched from blood (not recorded which). The V and J genes are TRBV30 and TRBJ1-2; D might be TRBD1 (5 bases). This chain's CDR3 is CAWSIRESGYTF. As DNA, the CDR3 is TGTGCCTGGAGCATCAGGGAATCTGGCTACACCTTC.